The entry below describes one T cell receptor (beta chain). In the source study's methods: Reference gene primer amplification yielded estimated nucleated cell counts. Sequencing used immunoSEQ multiplex PCR; TCRdb keeps in-frame clones, though not all of them. That table gives V, J and clone size, and the DNA gave D and trimming. Here the sample spans some 200,000 clones, about 89% being singletons. The data are from a study of blood T cell repertoires in COVID-19. This CDR3 has 13 amino acids. Germline CDR1 is SGHAT and CDR2 is FQNNGV. Deletions cut 0 bases from V and 12 bases from J, with 11 bases between.

This sequence was found in a man in his 70s with acute or convalescent COVID-19. The chain couples TRBV11-2 to TRBJ1-4, with a tentative D call TRBD1 (6 bases). Sequenced: peripheral blood. CDR3 residues: CASSLDREGELFF. In nucleotides, the CDR3 is TGTGCCAGCAGCTTAGATAGGGAGGGGGAACTGTTTTTT.